Given below is one T cell receptor (beta chain) in context. The data originate from a study of blood T cell repertoires in COVID-19. At the level of the study: Sites across the United States, Italy and Spain contributed samples from acute and convalescent COVID-19. The cDNA or gDNA used as material had been derived from T cells, B-cell-depleted T cells, or PBMCs.

Per the germline V gene, CDR1 is WSHSY and CDR2 is SAAADI. The CDR3 has 12 amino acids. V lost 6 bases and J lost 1, with 6 bases in between. As processed by the authors: Amplification from reference gene primers served as the basis for estimated nucleated cell counts. Assay: immunoSEQ multiplex PCR; the TCRdb copy retains only in-frame clones and omits some. V, J and clone size derive from that table, while D and trimming were established from the DNA sequence. The data show 65,000 to 80,000 clones, roughly 90% seen once. The specimen was peripheral blood. V is TRBV10-2 and J is TRBJ1-1; D not resolved. This clonotype was sampled from a man between 65 and 80 years old with active or convalescent COVID-19. This chain's CDR3 is CASSRENTEAFF. CDR3 nucleotide sequence: TGCGCCAGCAGCCGCGAGAACACTGAAGCTTTCTTT.